The source of this TCR beta chain is a study of T cell clonotyping in hematopoietic cell transplantation (dated by TCRdb to about 2021). Study-level background: Recipient samples taken before transplant were collected after cytoreduction. In the study, over a hundred blood samples were gathered from under 45 consecutive transplant recipients and their related donors. Patient recruitment ran from 2015 to early 2017, and follow-up continued until late 2020 or death. Summary of the overall study and its limitations: The sample size was limited and the cells went unsorted, which meant the CD4 and CD8 repertoire contributions could not be told apart. Inverse Simpson Index values from donors and from recipients before transplant predicted broader TCR repertoire diversity after transplant. Just a small fraction of recipient repertoires overlapped with donor repertoires, and more than 97% appeared de novo at the given depth. Recipient TCR diversity fell after transplant, with pathologically expanded clonotypes rising progressively from day 30 to day 180.

TCR beta CDR3 regions were amplified from genomic DNA with the immunoSEQ assay, a bias-controlled multiplex PCR using V- and J-specific primers. In a second PCR step, the CDR3 amplicons were tagged with a proprietary barcode plus Illumina adapter sequences. An Illumina MiSeq instrument was used to sequence the CDR3 libraries. As for the authors' bioinformatics: Export and quality control were performed with immunoSEQ Analyzer 3.0, and downstream analyses were performed with R Bioconductor and Immunarch. Only productive rearrangements within the normalized downsampled data set were used in the calculation of repertoire metrics. Clonotypes larger than 5 templates in the normalized cohort were defined as pathologically expanded. The Inverse Simpson Index was used to measure repertoire diversity. To capture all clonotypes, CMV-specificity analyses were performed on the non-normalized data set. TCRdb re-hosts the immuneACCESS table, in-frame sequences only. Its copies lack some clones; in the studies checked, an unresolved V gene accounts for under half of them, and the cause for the rest is not known. V and J calls and clone size follow that table, whereas D and trimming were derived from the DNA. Counted in this sample were some 45,000 clones; around 84% of them appeared once. The ten largest clones capture approximately 5.7% of the sample.

Explained via the paper, the time point label denotes: recipient sample about 28 days before transplant, after cytoreduction. Recipient blood was collected about 28 days before transplant and at days 30, 100 and 180 after transplant. Using Nuclei Lysis Solution, genomic DNA was extracted from unfractionated peripheral blood mononuclear cells that were either fresh or cryopreserved. The CDR3 runs 12 amino acids, cysteine and phenylalanine included. Solely the CDR3 DNA is kept, with 36 bases framed from the first base. The trim is 8 bases for V and 2 bases for J, with a gap of 10 bases between the germline ends. Per the germline V gene, ENHRY is the CDR1 and SYGVKD is the CDR2. Concerning this clone itself: No antigen is known for it. Base quality data are lacking; no much larger clone is found one base away.

This TCR was recovered from a man aged 60 to 75 with myelodysplastic syndrome. Some clones in this sample may be carry-over from other donors' samples. The rearrangement joined TRBV10-3 to TRBJ2-7, with the D gene uncertain. This material consisted of peripheral blood mononuclear cells, taken before stem cell transplant. The nucleotides read TGTGCCATCGCCCTCTCGGCCTACGAGCAGTACTTC. Its coded protein is CAIALSAYEQYF.